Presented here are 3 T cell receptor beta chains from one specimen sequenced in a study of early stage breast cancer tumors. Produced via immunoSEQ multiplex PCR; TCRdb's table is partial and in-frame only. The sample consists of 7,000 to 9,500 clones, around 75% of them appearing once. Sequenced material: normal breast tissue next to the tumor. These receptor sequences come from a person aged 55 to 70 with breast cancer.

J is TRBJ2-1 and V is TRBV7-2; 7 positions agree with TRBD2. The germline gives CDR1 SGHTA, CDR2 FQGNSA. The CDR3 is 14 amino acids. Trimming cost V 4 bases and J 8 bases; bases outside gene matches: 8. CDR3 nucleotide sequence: TGTGCCAGCAGCTCCGCCGGGACTATCGATGAGCAGTTCTTC. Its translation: CASSSAGTIDEQFF.

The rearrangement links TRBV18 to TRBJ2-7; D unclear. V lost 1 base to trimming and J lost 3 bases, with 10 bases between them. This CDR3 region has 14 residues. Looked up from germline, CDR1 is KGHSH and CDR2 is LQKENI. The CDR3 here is CASSPLSQYYEQYF. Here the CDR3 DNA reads TGTGCCAGCTCACCACTCAGTCAGTACTACGAGCAGTACTTC.

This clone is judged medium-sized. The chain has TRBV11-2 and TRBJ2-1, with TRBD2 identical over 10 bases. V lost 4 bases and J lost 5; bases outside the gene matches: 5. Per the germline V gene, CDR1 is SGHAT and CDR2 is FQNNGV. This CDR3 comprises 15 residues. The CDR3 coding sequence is TGTGCCAGCAGCTCCTCTAGCGGGAGCCACAATGAGCAGTTCTTC. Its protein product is CASSSSSGSHNEQFF.